This T cell receptor (beta chain) was recorded in a study of T cells in Graves' hyperthyroidism and ophthalmopathy. Background on the study: Peripheral blood sampling occurred at initial diagnosis, before any treatment.

Uncontrolled infection, other autoimmune disease, pregnancy or lactation led to exclusion. The CDR3 spans 16 residues. The germline V and J ends were trimmed by 6 bases and 3 bases, with 18 bases remaining between them. Study results and caveats: Blood also held most thyroid clonotypes expanded beyond 0.001.

Comment on this clonotype: Its antigen is as yet unknown.

TCR beta CDR3 regions were amplified from RNA. When the TCR CDR3 underwent first-round RT-PCR, the HTBI primer set was used. TCRdb re-called the multiplex PCR reads through MiXCR, storing one row per CDR3 protein. The sample carries about 410,000 distinct CDR3 sequences, under 15% recorded once. The clonotype was recovered from a man aged 18 to 30 with Graves' ophthalmopathy. This chain connects TRBV12-3 or TRBV12-4 to TRBJ2-1, with D unresolved. The sequenced sample consisted of blood. The CDR3 here is CASRSPSGEVYNEQFF. Written as DNA, the CDR3 is TGTGCCAGCAGATCTCCGAGTGGAGAGGTCTACAATGAGCAGTTCTTC.